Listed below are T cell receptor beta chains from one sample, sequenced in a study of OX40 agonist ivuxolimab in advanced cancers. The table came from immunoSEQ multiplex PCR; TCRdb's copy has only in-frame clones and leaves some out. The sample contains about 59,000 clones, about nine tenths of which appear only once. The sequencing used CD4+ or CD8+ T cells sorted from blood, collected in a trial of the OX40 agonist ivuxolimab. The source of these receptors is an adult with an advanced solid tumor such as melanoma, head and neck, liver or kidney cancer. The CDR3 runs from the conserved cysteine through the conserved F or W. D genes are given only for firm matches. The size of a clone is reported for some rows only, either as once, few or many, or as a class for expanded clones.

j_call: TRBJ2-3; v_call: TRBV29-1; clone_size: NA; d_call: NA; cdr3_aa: CSVELPSSTDTQYF; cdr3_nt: TGCAGCGTTGAATTGCCTTCTAGCACAGATACGCAGTATTTT
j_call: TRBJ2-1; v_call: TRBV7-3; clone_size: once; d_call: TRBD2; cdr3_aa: CASSFGSGVNEQFF; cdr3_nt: TGTGCCAGCAGCTTCGGTAGCGGGGTCAATGAGCAGTTCTTC
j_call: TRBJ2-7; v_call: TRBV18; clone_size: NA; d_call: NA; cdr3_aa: CASSPGALSYEQYF; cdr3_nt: TGTGCCAGCTCACCCGGCGCGCTTTCCTACGAGCAGTACTTC
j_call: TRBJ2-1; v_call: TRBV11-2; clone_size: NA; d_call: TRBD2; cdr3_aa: CASSLYSGIYNEQFF; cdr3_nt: TGTGCCAGCAGCTTATATAGCGGGATATACAATGAGCAGTTCTTC
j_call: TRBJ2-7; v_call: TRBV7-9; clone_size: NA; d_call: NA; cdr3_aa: CASSRMQGDYEQYF; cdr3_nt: TGTGCCAGCAGCCGCATGCAAGGAGACTACGAGCAGTACTTC
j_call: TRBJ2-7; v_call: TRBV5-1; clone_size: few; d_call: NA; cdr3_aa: CASSQTLDEQYF; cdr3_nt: TGCGCCAGCAGCCAAACTCTGGACGAGCAGTACTTC
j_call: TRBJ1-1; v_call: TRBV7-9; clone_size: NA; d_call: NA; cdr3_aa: CASSIYRENTEAFF; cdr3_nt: TGTGCCAGCAGCATTTACAGGGAGAACACTGAAGCTTTCTTT
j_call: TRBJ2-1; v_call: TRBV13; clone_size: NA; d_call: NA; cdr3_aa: CASTSGKYNEQFF; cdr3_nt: TGTGCCAGCACGTCGGGGAAATACAATGAGCAGTTCTTC
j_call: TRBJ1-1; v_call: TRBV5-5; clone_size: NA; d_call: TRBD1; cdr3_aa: CASSQGETEAFF; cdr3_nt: TGTGCCAGCAGCCAGGGGGAAACTGAAGCTTTCTTT
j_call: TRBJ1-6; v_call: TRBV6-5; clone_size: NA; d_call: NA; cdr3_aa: CASNLGGGPLHF; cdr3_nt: TGTGCCAGCAACCTTGGGGGGGGGCCCCTCCACTTT
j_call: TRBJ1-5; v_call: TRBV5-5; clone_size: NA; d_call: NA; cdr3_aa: CASSLLETGQPQHF; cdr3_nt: TGTGCCAGCAGCTTGCTGGAAACAGGACAGCCCCAGCATTTT
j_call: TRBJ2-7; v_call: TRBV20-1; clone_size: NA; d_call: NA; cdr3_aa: CSARDYEQYF; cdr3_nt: TGCAGTGCTAGAGATTACGAGCAGTACTTC
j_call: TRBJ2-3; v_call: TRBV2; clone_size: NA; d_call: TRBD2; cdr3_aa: CASSTGLAGGGGTDTQYF; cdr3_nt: TGTGCCAGCAGTACCGGACTAGCGGGGGGTGGGGGCACAGATACGCAGTATTTT
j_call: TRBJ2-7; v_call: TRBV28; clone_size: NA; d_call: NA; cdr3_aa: CASSPWGAYEQYF; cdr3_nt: TGTGCCAGCAGCCCCTGGGGGGCTTACGAGCAGTACTTC
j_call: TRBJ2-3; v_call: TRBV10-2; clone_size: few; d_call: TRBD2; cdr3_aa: CASSEIPWEGVSDTQYF; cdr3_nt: TGCGCCAGCAGTGAGATACCCTGGGAGGGAGTTTCAGATACGCAGTATTTT
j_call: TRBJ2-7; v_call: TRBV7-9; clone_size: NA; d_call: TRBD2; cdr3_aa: CASSLEGLEPF; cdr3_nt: TGTGCCAGCAGCTTAGAGGGACTAGAACCTTTC
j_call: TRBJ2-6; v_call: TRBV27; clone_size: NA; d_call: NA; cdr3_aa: CASSLLSIWDRSSGANVLTF; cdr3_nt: TGTGCCAGCAGTTTATTATCAATATGGGACCGGTCCTCTGGGGCCAACGTCCTGACTTTC
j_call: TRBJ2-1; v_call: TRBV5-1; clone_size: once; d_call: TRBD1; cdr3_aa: CASSLDQGVQFF; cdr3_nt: TGCGCCAGCAGCTTGGATCAGGGGGTGCAGTTCTTC
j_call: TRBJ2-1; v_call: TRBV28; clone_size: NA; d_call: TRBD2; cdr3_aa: CASSSLPGLAGSNEQFF; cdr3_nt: TGTGCCAGCAGTTCCCTTCCGGGACTAGCGGGATCCAATGAGCAGTTCTTC
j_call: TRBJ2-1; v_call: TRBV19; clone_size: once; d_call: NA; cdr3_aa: CASRNGAVQFF; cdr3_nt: TGTGCCAGTAGGAATGGGGCAGTCCAGTTCTTC
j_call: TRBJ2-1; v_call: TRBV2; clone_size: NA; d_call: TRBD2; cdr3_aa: CASKTSLSYNEQFF; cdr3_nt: TGTGCCAGCAAGACTAGCCTCTCTTACAATGAGCAGTTCTTC
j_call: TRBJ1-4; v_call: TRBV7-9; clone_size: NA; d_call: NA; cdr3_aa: CASSVGTSNEKLFF; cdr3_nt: TGTGCCAGCAGCGTAGGGACCTCTAATGAAAAACTGTTTTTT
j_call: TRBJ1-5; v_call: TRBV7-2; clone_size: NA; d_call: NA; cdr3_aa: CASSLAGLSQPQHF; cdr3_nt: TGTGCCAGCAGCTTAGCAGGGTTGAGTCAGCCCCAGCATTTT
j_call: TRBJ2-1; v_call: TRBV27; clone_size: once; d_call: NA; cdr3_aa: CASKSKGLTVFYDEQFF; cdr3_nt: TGTGCCAGTAAATCCAAGGGTCTAACTGTGTTCTATGATGAGCAGTTCTTC
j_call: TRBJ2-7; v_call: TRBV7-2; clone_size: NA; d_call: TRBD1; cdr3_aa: CASSFGGTGRSYEQYF; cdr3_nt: TGTGCCAGCAGCTTTGGGGGGACAGGGCGGTCCTACGAGCAGTACTTC
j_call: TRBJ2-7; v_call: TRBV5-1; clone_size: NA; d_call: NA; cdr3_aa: CASSLEAATYEQYF; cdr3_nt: TGCGCCAGCAGCTTGGAGGCTGCAACCTACGAGCAGTACTTC
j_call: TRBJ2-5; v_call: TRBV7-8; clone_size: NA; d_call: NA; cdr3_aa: CASNLDSQETQYF; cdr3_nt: TGTGCCAGCAACCTAGACAGTCAAGAGACCCAGTACTTC
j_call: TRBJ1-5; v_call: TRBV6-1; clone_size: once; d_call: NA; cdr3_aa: CASIMFGGDQPQHF; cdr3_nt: TGTGCCAGCATTATGTTTGGGGGCGATCAGCCCCAGCATTTT
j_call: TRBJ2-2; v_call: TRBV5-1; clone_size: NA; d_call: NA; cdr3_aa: CASSLVETNGDGELFF; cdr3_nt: TGCGCCAGCAGCTTGGTGGAGACTAACGGCGACGGGGAGCTGTTTTTT
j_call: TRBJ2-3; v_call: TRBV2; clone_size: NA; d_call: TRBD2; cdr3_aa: CASRPGRTTGTQYF; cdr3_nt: TGTGCCAGCCGGCCCGGGAGGACTACCGGGACGCAGTATTTT
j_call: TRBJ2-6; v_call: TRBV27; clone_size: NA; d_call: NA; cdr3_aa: CASSLVLSGANVLTF; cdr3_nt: TGTGCCAGCAGTTTAGTGCTCTCTGGGGCCAACGTCCTGACTTTC
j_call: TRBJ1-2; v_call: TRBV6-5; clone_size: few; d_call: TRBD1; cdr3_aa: CASSSGQGVHYGYTF; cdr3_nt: TGTGCCAGCAGTTCCGGACAGGGGGTACACTATGGCTACACCTTC
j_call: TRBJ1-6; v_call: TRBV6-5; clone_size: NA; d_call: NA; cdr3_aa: CASNLGRDNSPLHF; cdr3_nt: TGTGCCAGCAACTTGGGACGAGATAATTCACCCCTCCACTTT
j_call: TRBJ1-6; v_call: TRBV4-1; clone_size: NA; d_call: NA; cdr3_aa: CASSLFGGIRYNSPLHF; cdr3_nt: TGCGCCAGCAGCCTCTTTGGGGGTATAAGGTATAATTCACCCCTCCACTTT
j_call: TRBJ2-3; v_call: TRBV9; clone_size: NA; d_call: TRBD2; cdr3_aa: CASSERGALTDTQYF; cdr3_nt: TGTGCCAGCAGCGAGCGGGGGGCCCTCACAGATACGCAGTATTTT
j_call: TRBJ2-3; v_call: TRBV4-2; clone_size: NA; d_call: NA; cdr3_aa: CASSHKTGSGDLGTDTQYF; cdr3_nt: TGTGCCAGCAGCCACAAAACTGGGTCGGGGGATCTGGGCACAGATACGCAGTATTTT
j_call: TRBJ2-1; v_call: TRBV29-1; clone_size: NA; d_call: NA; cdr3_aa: CSAGLTPYNEQFF; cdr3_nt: TGCAGCGCGGGACTGACCCCCTACAATGAGCAGTTCTTC
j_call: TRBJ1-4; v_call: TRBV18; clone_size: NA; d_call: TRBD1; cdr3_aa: CASSSTFGGQTDEKLFF; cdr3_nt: TGTGCCAGCTCATCAACCTTCGGGGGACAGACTGATGAAAAACTGTTTTTT
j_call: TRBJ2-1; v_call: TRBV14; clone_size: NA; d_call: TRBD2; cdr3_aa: CASSPGLAGYSEQFF; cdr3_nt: TGTGCCAGCAGCCCCGGACTAGCGGGATATAGTGAGCAGTTCTTC
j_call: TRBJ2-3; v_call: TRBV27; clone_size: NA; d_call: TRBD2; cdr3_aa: CASKPGGEPRTDTQYF; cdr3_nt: TGTGCCAGTAAACCGGGGGGGGAGCCGCGCACAGATACGCAGTATTTT
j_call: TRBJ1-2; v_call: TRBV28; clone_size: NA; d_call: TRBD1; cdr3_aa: CAGQGSDYGYTF; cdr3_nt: TGTGCCGGACAGGGGTCTGACTATGGCTACACCTTC
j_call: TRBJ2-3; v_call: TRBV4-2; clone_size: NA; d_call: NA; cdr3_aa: CASSQEADTQYF; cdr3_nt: TGTGCCAGCAGCCAAGAAGCGGATACGCAGTATTTT
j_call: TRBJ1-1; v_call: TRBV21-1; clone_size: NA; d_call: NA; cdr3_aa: CASSKDGGGVTEAFF; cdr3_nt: TGTGCCAGCAGCAAAGATGGTGGGGGGGTTACTGAAGCTTTCTTT
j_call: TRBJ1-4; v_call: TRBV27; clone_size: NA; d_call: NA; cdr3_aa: CASSLNRYEKLFF; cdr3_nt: TGTGCCAGCAGTTTAAATCGGTACGAAAAACTGTTTTTT
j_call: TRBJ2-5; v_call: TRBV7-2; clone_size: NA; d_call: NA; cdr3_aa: CASSFYGTPERETQYF; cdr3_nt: TGTGCCAGCAGCTTTTACGGGACACCGGAGAGGGAGACCCAGTACTTC
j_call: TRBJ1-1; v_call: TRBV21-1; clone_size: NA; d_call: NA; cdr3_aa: CASTNNWAGPNTEAFF; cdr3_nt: TGTGCCAGCACCAATAACTGGGCAGGGCCGAACACTGAAGCTTTCTTT
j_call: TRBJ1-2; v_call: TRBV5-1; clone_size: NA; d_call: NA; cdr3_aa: CASSLAEDGPYGYTF; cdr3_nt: TGCGCCAGCAGCTTGGCCGAGGACGGACCCTATGGCTACACCTTC
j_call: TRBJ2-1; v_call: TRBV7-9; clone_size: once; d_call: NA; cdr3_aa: CASSSSDGSSYNEQFF; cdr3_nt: TGTGCCAGCAGCTCCTCGGATGGCAGCTCCTACAATGAGCAGTTCTTC
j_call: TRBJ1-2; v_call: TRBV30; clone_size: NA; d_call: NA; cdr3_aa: CAWSVSLRGYTF; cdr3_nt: TGTGCCTGGAGTGTATCCCTTAGGGGCTACACCTTC
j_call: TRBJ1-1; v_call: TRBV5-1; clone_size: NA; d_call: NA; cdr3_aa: CASSSGGGTEAFF; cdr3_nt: TGCGCCAGCAGCTCCGGGGGGGGCACTGAAGCTTTCTTT
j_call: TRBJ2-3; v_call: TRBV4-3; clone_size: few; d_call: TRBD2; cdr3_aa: CASSQGNSGRGHTDTQYF; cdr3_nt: TGCGCCAGCAGCCAGGGGAATAGCGGGAGGGGACACACAGATACGCAGTATTTT
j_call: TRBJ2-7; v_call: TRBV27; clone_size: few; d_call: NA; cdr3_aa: CASSPSARSYEQYF; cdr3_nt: TGTGCCAGCAGTCCGTCGGCCCGCTCCTACGAGCAGTACTTC
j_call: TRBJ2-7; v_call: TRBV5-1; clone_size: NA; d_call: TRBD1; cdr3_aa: CASSLVAGQGHEQYF; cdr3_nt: TGCGCCAGCAGCTTGGTCGCGGGACAGGGTCACGAGCAGTACTTC
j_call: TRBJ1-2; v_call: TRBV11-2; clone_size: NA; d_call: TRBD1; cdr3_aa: CASSLRPDRRYTF; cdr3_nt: TGTGCCAGCAGCTTACGGCCGGACAGGCGGTACACCTTC
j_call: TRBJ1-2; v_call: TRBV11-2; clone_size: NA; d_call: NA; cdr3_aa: CASSLEPSGNYGYTF; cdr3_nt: TGTGCCAGCAGCTTGGAACCTTCAGGGAACTATGGCTACACCTTC
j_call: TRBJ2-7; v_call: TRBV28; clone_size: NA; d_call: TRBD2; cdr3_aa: CASSLLAGGRYEQYF; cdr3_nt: TGTGCCAGCAGTTTATTAGCGGGAGGGAGGTACGAGCAGTACTTC
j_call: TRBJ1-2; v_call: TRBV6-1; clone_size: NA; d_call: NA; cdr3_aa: CASSEREYYGYTF; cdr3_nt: TGTGCCAGCAGTGAGAGGGAGTACTATGGCTACACCTTC
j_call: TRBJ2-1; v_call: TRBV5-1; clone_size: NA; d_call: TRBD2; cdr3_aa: CASSLAAGGGNEQFF; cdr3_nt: TGCGCCAGCAGCTTGGCAGCGGGAGGGGGAAATGAGCAGTTCTTC
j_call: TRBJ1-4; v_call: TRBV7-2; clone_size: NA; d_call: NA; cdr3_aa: CASSLLGSNEKLFF; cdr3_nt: TGTGCCAGCAGCTTATTGGGGAGTAATGAAAAACTGTTTTTT